This is a list of T cell receptor beta chains from one sample in a study of monozygotic twins with inflammatory bowel disease. TCRdb reprocessed the 5' RACE reads, with one entry per CDR3 protein and no DNA. In total, the table holds some 190,000 distinct CDR3 sequences. Sequenced input: blood. These receptors originate from a human donor with ulcerative colitis or Crohn's disease, or a healthy co-twin of an affected twin (not recorded which). Both conserved end residues are part of each CDR3. Fields, in order: V gene, J gene, CDR3 protein.

V: TRBV7-8; J: TRBJ2-3; CDR3: CASRINTDTQYF
V: TRBV19; J: TRBJ1-5; CDR3: CASSITGDSNQPQHF
V: TRBV7-9; J: TRBJ2-7; CDR3: CASSYGPYEQYF
V: TRBV4-2; J: TRBJ2-1; CDR3: CASSHPTLPLADEQFF
V: TRBV6-2/TRBV6-3; J: TRBJ2-7; CDR3: CASSYSDPYEQYF
V: TRBV4-1; J: TRBJ2-7; CDR3: CASSHPSGSYEQYF
V: TRBV28; J: TRBJ1-3; CDR3: CASSFSEGNTIYF
V: TRBV12-3/TRBV12-4; J: TRBJ1-2; CDR3: CASSLSTVALRHGYTF
V: TRBV29-1; J: TRBJ1-3; CDR3: CSVEAGTRIFGNTIYF
V: TRBV5-1; J: TRBJ1-1; CDR3: CASSGDGGGYTEAFF
V: TRBV29-1; J: TRBJ2-1; CDR3: CSVEEQSVAGPQFF
V: TRBV29-1; J: TRBJ2-1; CDR3: CSVEGEQSSYNEQFF
V: TRBV6-1; J: TRBJ1-1; CDR3: CASSSPPEGGEAFF
V: TRBV6-1; J: TRBJ2-7; CDR3: CASIQGPYRDEQYF
V: TRBV18; J: TRBJ1-1; CDR3: CASSPPDSGMNTEAFF
V: TRBV3-1; J: TRBJ1-2; CDR3: CASSHGAGGNYGYTF
V: TRBV11-2; J: TRBJ2-7; CDR3: CASSLGTFSSYEQYF
V: TRBV5-6; J: TRBJ1-1; CDR3: CASSVRGADSF
V: TRBV7-3; J: TRBJ2-1; CDR3: CASSLGQAGEQFF
V: TRBV7-2; J: TRBJ2-1; CDR3: CASSSLAGIANEQFF
V: TRBV5-1; J: TRBJ2-1; CDR3: CASSLDPSGGYNEQFF
V: TRBV6-1; J: TRBJ2-7; CDR3: CASSVWQGDLGEQYF
V: TRBV7-6; J: TRBJ2-1; CDR3: CASSLGGTSGVGVNEQFF
V: TRBV9; J: TRBJ2-4; CDR3: CASSVDAALSPIAKNIQYF
V: TRBV7-2; J: TRBJ1-1; CDR3: CASSSNAGYTEAFF
V: TRBV6-5; J: TRBJ1-1; CDR3: CASSFQGLTEAFF
V: TRBV27; J: TRBJ2-3; CDR3: CASSLGGLTSTDTQYF
V: TRBV9; J: TRBJ2-7; CDR3: CASSVAPQGTYEQYF
V: TRBV12-3/TRBV12-4; J: TRBJ1-6; CDR3: CASSLKQSNSPLHF
V: TRBV3-1; J: TRBJ2-1; CDR3: CASSQEGGGGEQFF
V: TRBV6-5; J: TRBJ1-5; CDR3: CASSYGGDIANQPQHF
V: TRBV3-1; J: TRBJ2-1; CDR3: CASSQDFVSYNEQFF
V: TRBV18; J: TRBJ1-5; CDR3: CASSPPGQGGNQPQHF
V: TRBV12-3/TRBV12-4; J: TRBJ2-1; CDR3: CASSLSLDEQFF
V: TRBV9; J: TRBJ2-7; CDR3: CASSVGGQGPYEQYF
V: TRBV4-1; J: TRBJ2-4; CDR3: CASSLGSGIQYF
V: TRBV11-2; J: TRBJ2-2; CDR3: CASSLDSGGAWDTGELFF
V: TRBV3-1; J: TRBJ2-7; CDR3: CASSQNQGTYEQYF
V: TRBV5-1; J: TRBJ1-5; CDR3: CASSLAGRMEYNQPQHF
V: TRBV25-1; J: TRBJ2-7; CDR3: CASSETSVSSYEQYF
V: TRBV20-1; J: TRBJ1-1; CDR3: CSARDGTNTEAFF
V: TRBV7-9; J: TRBJ1-5; CDR3: CASSAVGGLQPQHF
V: TRBV20-1; J: TRBJ2-1; CDR3: CSARLAGGLFNEQFF
V: TRBV29-1; J: TRBJ1-1; CDR3: CSVDSGLTEAFF
V: TRBV2; J: TRBJ2-3; CDR3: CASSALPGTGGFADTQYF
V: TRBV19; J: TRBJ2-7; CDR3: CASSISDSADEQYF
V: TRBV14; J: TRBJ1-2; CDR3: CASSQGLGGVNYGYTF
V: TRBV18; J: TRBJ2-1; CDR3: CASSFSGGGEQFF
V: TRBV7-2; J: TRBJ2-7; CDR3: CASSFETAGYEQYF
V: TRBV10-2; J: TRBJ1-3; CDR3: CASSDNRGDTIYF
V: TRBV6-2/TRBV6-3; J: TRBJ2-7; CDR3: CASSGSSYEQYF
V: TRBV6-5; J: TRBJ2-3; CDR3: CASSYSTPGQGTDTQYF